This passage covers 9 T cell receptor beta chains from one sample sequenced in a study of T cells in Graves' hyperthyroidism and ophthalmopathy (dated by TCRdb to between 2018 and 2020). The library was prepared using multiplex PCR. TCRdb lists the instrument as Illumina HiSeq 2000. Amplification of TCR beta CDR3 regions was carried out from RNA transcripts. The first round of RT-PCR for the TCR CDR3 was performed with the HTBI primer set and the Qiagen OneStep RT-PCR kit. TCRdb took the public reads, trimmed them with fastp at Q25, ran MiXCR for clone calling and kept in-frame beta chains. For every CDR3 protein sequence, its rows merge into one entry that carries the most common genes and DNA. For this sample the table gives about 610,000 distinct CDR3 sequences, of which roughly 14% were detected only once. Over 3.5% of the sample belongs to the ten largest clones. The sequenced sample consisted of blood. The receptors stem from a woman aged 35 to 49 with Graves' ophthalmopathy.

This clonotype was observed many times. V is TRBV30 and J is TRBJ2-7; 9 nucleotides align to TRBD2. The CDR3 contains 15 residues. V lost 4 bases, J lost 1 base, and 8 bases stayed unmatched. The germline V gene has CDR1 GTSNPN and CDR2 SVGIG (reference sequence). CDR3 residues: CAWTGAGGSSYEQYF. Written as DNA, the CDR3 is TGTGCCTGGACCGGAGCGGGAGGTTCATCCTACGAGCAGTACTTC.

In its sample, this clonotype was seen many times. The chain uses TRBV20-1 and TRBJ2-7, with 7 bases that match TRBD2. The CDR3 totals 15 residues. V gave up 1 base and J gave up 2 bases; unmatched junction bases: 8. Germline CDR1 is DFQATT and CDR2 is SNEGSKA (reference sequence). CDR3 loop: CSARVDGRGTYEQYF. For the CDR3, the DNA is TGCAGTGCTAGAGTAGACGGGCGGGGGACCTACGAGCAGTACTTC.

V is TRBV12-3 or TRBV12-4 and J is TRBJ2-6; D call uncertain. The V end lost 8 bases, the J end lost 4 bases, and 12 bases lay between the germline ends. The CDR3 has 14 residues. The CDR3 spells CASRRSDGANVLTF. CDR3 bases: TGTGCCAGCCGGCGGTCGGACGGGGCCAACGTCCTGACTTTC.

This clonotype occurred a few times. The chain links TRBV3-1 to TRBJ1-1, with D possibly TRBD1 on 6 matching bases. Germline values: CDR1 LGHDT, CDR2 YNNKEL (reference sequence). The germline V and J ends were trimmed by 4 bases and 5 bases, with 11 bases remaining between them. The CDR3 consists of 13 residues. The CDR3 DNA sequence: TGTGCCAGCAGCCTCAACACAGGGACTGAAGCTTTCTTT. It translates to CASSLNTGTEAFF.

This clonotype was observed at least ten times. The chain uses TRBV6-2 or TRBV6-3 and TRBJ2-7, with D maybe TRBD1 (6 bases). The V end was cut by 7 bases, the J end by 2 bases, with 18 bases between. In germline, CDR1 is MNHEY, CDR2 SVGEGT. The CDR3 has 15 amino acids. The CDR3 sequence: CASTQAIQGPYEQYF. The DNA for the CDR3 is TGTGCCAGCACTCAGGCCATACAGGGCCCCTACGAGCAGTACTTC.

The table lists this clonotype with many counts. This sequence joins TRBV7-2 and TRBJ2-2; TRBD1 matches 9 bases. J gave up 7 bases and V 5 bases, and 5 bases lay outside the gene matches. Germline values: CDR1 SGHTA, CDR2 FQGNSA. The CDR3 contains 14 residues. The CDR3 DNA reads TGTGCCAGCAGCCACGGACAGGGGATCGGGGAGCTGTTTTTT. It encodes CASSHGQGIGELFF.

This clonotype was seen only a few times. The chain links TRBV20-1 to TRBJ2-2, with 9 bases identical to TRBD1. The ends lost 7 bases at V and 2 bases at J; junction bases unmatched: 14. The CDR3 consists of 17 residues. CDR1 DFQATT and CDR2 SNEGSKA come from the germline V gene (reference sequence). Here the CDR3 DNA reads TGCAGTGTACGGACAGGGGCGAAGTCTTTTAACACCGGGGAGCTGTTTTTT. It yields the protein CSVRTGAKSFNTGELFF.

This clonotype was seen many times. This chain uses TRBV4-1 with TRBJ1-5; 7 positions match TRBD1. V trimming: 3 bases; J trimming: 0 bases; junction bases outside the gene matches: 5. This CDR3 is built from 16 residues. CDR1 MGHRA and CDR2 YSYEKL come from the germline V gene. As DNA, the CDR3 is TGCGCCAGCAGCCAGGACACAGGGGTTAGCAATCAGCCCCAGCATTTT. Its translation is CASSQDTGVSNQPQHF.

This clonotype was seen many times. The CDR3 region is CASTDLSSPLHF. Here the CDR3 DNA reads TGTGCCAGCACCGACCTCTCCTCACCCCTCCACTTT. The chain joins TRBV6-1 to TRBJ1-6; D gene uncertain. Germline CDR1 MNHNS, CDR2 SASEGT. The V end was cut by 7 bases, the J end by 10 bases, with 11 bases between. The CDR3 consists of 12 residues.